The 8 T cell receptor beta chains listed next were all sequenced from one sample in a study of spatial heterogeneity in lung cancer. Described time point: sample taken at primary tumor resection. Whole RNA from tumor, nontumor lung or frozen PBMC was sequenced unsorted. One entry per CDR3 protein results from TCRdb running MiXCR on the 5' RACE reads. The data contain 35,000 to 55,000 distinct CDR3 sequences, roughly an eighth of them singletons. Here the sequenced sample was PBMCs, taken at surgery. These receptor sequences come from a male donor with early-stage non-small cell lung cancer.

This clonotype was counted only a few times. The chain couples TRBV2 to TRBJ1-5; D gene uncertain. The CDR3 has 13 residues. V dropped 3 bases and J dropped 7 bases, with 10 bases sitting between them. The V gene's germline CDR1 is SNHLY and CDR2 FYNNEI. This CDR3 reads CASSESSYQPQHF. The CDR3 DNA reads as TGTGCCAGCAGTGAGAGTTCGTACCAGCCCCAGCATTTT. Supplemented by reference TRBV2 and TRBJ1-5, the full variable domain reads EPEVTQTPSHQVTQMGQEVILRCVPISNHLYFYWYRQILGQKVEFLVSFYNNEISEKSEIFDDQFSVERPDGSNFTLKIRSTKLEDSAMYFCASSESSYQPQHFGDGTRLSIL.

The sample holds many counts of this clonotype. The genes are TRBV5-6 and TRBJ1-5, with TRBD1 as a possible D gene (5 bases). This CDR3 region has 16 residues. Deletions cut 3 bases from V and 0 bases from J, with 13 bases between. In germline, CDR1 is SGHDT, CDR2 YYEEEE. CDR3 in DNA: TGTGCCAGCAGCTCAGGGAGTCGAAGTAGCAATCAGCCCCAGCATTTT. Its protein product is CASSSGSRSSNQPQHF.

This clonotype has a handful of counts. The rearrangement uses TRBV10-2 and TRBJ2-1, with D tentatively TRBD2 (6 bases). Germline CDR1 reads WSHSY; CDR2 reads SAAADI. The V end was cut by 2 bases, the J end by 0 bases, with 11 bases between. The CDR3 covers 16 residues. CDR3 protein: CASSEGGVSSYNEQFF. The CDR3 DNA reads as TGCGCCAGCAGTGAGGGCGGGGTGAGCTCCTACAATGAGCAGTTCTTC.

This clonotype occurred many times. The chain carries TRBV6-2 or TRBV6-3 and TRBJ2-3, with 10 bases fitting TRBD2. V was clipped by 6 bases and J by 5 bases; unmatched bases: 8. In germline, CDR1 is MNHEY, CDR2 SVGEGT. The CDR3 runs to 15 residues. The CDR3, as DNA: TGTGCCAGCAGGGATCTAGCGGGGGCTGAAGATACGCAGTATTTT. This sequence encodes CASRDLAGAEDTQYF.

The rearrangement joins TRBV7-9 to TRBJ2-1; D not certain. CDR3 length: 14 amino acids. Between the trimmed V and J ends, which lost 2 bases and 3 bases, there was a span of 8 bases. Germline V gene data show CDR1 as SEHNR and CDR2 as FQNEAQ (reference sequence). This CDR3 reads CASSLSQYYNEQFF. The CDR3 nucleotides are TGTGCCAGCAGCTTATCGCAGTACTACAATGAGCAGTTCTTC.

There are many counts of this clonotype. The chain links TRBV14 to TRBJ2-3; D is undetermined. Germline V CDR1 and CDR2: SGHDN, FVKESK. The CDR3 totals 14 residues. The V end was cut by 0 bases, the J end by 3 bases, with 7 bases between. The DNA of the CDR3 is TGTGCCAGCAGCCAAGATTTGGCAACAGATACGCAGTATTTT. Amino acid sequence: CASSQDLATDTQYF.

This clonotype was detected many times. V is TRBV20-1 and J is TRBJ2-7, with 9 positions matching TRBD1. The CDR3 contains 14 residues. Germline V gene lookup returns CDR1 DFQATT and CDR2 SNEGSKA (reference sequence). The J segment lost 4 bases and the V segment lost 0 bases, leaving 4 bases of the junction unmatched. The CDR3 here is CSARDRDREYEQYF. The CDR3 region has the DNA TGCAGTGCTAGAGATAGGGACAGGGAGTACGAGCAGTACTTC.

This clonotype occurred a few times. The CDR3 loop reads CASSLLWPSEAFF. CDR3 nucleotide sequence: TGTGCCAGCAGTTTGCTCTGGCCCTCAGAAGCTTTCTTT. The rearrangement uses TRBV6-5 and TRBJ1-1, with D unclear. There are 13 residues in the CDR3. Germline V lookup: CDR1 MNHEY, CDR2 SVGAGI. V was pared by 4 bases and J by 8 bases, with 14 bases between.